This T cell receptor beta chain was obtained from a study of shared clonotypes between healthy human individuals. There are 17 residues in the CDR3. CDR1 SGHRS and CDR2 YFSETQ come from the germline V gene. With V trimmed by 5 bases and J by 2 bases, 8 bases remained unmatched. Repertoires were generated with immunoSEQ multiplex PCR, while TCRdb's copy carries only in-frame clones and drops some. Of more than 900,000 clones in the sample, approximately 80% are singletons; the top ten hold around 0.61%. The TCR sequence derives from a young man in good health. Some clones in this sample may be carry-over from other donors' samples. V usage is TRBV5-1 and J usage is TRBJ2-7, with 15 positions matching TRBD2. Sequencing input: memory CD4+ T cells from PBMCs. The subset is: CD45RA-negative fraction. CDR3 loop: CASRPGLAGGLPYEQYF. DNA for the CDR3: TGCGCCAGCAGACCGGGACTAGCGGGGGGTTTGCCCTACGAGCAGTACTTC.